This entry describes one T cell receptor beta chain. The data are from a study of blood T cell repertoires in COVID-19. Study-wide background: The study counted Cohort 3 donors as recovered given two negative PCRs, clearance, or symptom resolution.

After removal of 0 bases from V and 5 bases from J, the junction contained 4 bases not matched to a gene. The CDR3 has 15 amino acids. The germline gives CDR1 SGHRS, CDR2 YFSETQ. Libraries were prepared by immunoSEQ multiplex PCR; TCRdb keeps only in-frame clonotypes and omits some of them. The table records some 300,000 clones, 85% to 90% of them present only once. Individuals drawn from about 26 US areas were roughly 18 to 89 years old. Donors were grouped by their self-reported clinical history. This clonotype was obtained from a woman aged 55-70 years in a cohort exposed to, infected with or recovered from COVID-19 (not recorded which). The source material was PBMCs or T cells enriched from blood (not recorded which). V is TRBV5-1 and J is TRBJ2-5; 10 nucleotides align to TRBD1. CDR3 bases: TGCGCCAGCAGCTTGGTGGGACAGGGGATGGAGACCCAGTACTTC. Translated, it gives CASSLVGQGMETQYF.